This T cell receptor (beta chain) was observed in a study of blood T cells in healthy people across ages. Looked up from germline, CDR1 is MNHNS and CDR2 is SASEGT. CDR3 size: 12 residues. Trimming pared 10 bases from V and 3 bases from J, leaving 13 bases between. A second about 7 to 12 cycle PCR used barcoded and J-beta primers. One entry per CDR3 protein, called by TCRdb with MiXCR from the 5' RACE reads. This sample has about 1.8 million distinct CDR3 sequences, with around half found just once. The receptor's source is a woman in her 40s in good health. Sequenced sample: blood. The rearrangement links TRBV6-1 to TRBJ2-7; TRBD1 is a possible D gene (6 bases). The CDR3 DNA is TGTGCCACCGAGACAGGCCTCTACGAGCAGTACTTC. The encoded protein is CATETGLYEQYF.